One sample yielded the 25 T cell receptor beta chains listed below, sequenced in a study of early T cells in non-severe SARS-CoV-2 infection. TCRdb re-called the 5' RACE reads with MiXCR, one entry per CDR3 protein. The sample carries around 55,000 distinct CDR3 sequences, more than 12% recorded once. This material consisted of whole blood, taken at baseline. Receptors were obtained from an adult who was a healthcare worker with PCR-confirmed SARS-CoV-2 infection or an uninfected control (not recorded which).

The rearrangement uses TRBV20-1 and TRBJ2-4; D unclear. From germline, CDR1 is DFQATT and CDR2 SNEGSKA (reference sequence). The CDR3 contains 14 residues. V lost 4 bases to trimming and J lost 0 bases, with 10 bases between them. The CDR3 reads CSATPALAKNIQYF. CDR3 coding DNA: TGCAGTGCTACACCTGCACTAGCCAAAAACATTCAGTACTTC.

This chain connects TRBV4-1 to TRBJ2-6; D is undetermined. V was cut by 5 bases and J by 0 bases, with 8 bases left in between. Germline CDR1 and CDR2: MGHRA and YSYEKL. The CDR3 is made up of 15 amino acids. The DNA for the CDR3 is TGCGCCAGCAGCTCACCCCCCTCTGGGGCCAACGTCCTGACTTTC. Translating gives CASSSPPSGANVLTF.

The chain carries TRBV3-1 and TRBJ2-3; possible D gene TRBD2, 5 bases. Germline CDR1 is LGHDT and CDR2 is YNNKEL (reference sequence). This CDR3 is built from 14 residues. V lost 4 bases, J lost 4 bases, and 12 bases lay in between. The DNA for the CDR3 is TGTGCCAGCAGCCCGCGGGCTAGCTCAGATACGCAGTATTTT. Translating it yields CASSPRASSDTQYF.

This clonotype was observed a few times. This chain uses TRBV28 with TRBJ2-7; 7 positions match TRBD1. Germline values: CDR1 MDHEN, CDR2 SYDVKM. After removal of 3 bases from V and 4 bases from J, the junction contained 9 bases not matched to a gene. The CDR3 contains 15 residues. CDR3 coding DNA: TGTGCCAGCAGTTTCCGGGGACAGTTTTATTACGAGCAGTACTTC. Encoded protein: CASSFRGQFYYEQYF.

The J gene is TRBJ2-1, the V gene TRBV28, with 7 bases lining up with TRBD1. With 4 bases clipped from V and 4 bases from J, the junction kept 7 bases outside the gene matches. Germline V gives CDR1 MDHEN, CDR2 SYDVKM. CDR3 length equals 15 residues. The CDR3 DNA sequence: TGTGCCAGCAGTTACCAGACAGGGAGATACAATGAGCAGTTCTTC. Amino acids: CASSYQTGRYNEQFF.

In its sample, this clonotype was seen a few times. The chain joins TRBV11-2 to TRBJ1-5, with 7 bases that match TRBD1. Germline values: CDR1 SGHAT, CDR2 FQNNGV. The CDR3 loop spans 16 amino acids. V shed 5 bases, J shed 0 bases, and the junction held 7 bases outside the gene matches. CDR3 in DNA: TGTGCCAGCAGCGAGGGACAGATCTATAGCAATCAGCCCCAGCATTTT. It translates to CASSEGQIYSNQPQHF. Variable domain in full (rest from reference TRBV11-2 and TRBJ1-5): EAGVAQSPRYKIIEKRQSVAFWCNPISGHATLYWYQQILGQGPKLLIQFQNNGVVDDSQLPKDRFSAERLKGVDSTLKIQPAKLEDSAVYLCASSEGQIYSNQPQHFGDGTRLSIL.

This clonotype was counted between two and nine times. V and J are TRBV10-3 and TRBJ2-3; 11 positions match TRBD2. The CDR3 extends over 19 amino acids. J was trimmed by 0 bases and V by 0 bases; bases with no gene match: 8. Germline V gives CDR1 ENHRY, CDR2 SYGVKD. CDR3 loop: CAISESGLAVFPSTDTQYF. The CDR3 nucleotides are TGTGCCATCAGTGAGTCGGGACTAGCGGTTTTCCCTAGCACAGATACGCAGTATTTT.

In its sample, this clonotype was seen many times. J is TRBJ2-2 and V is TRBV7-9, with 11 bases identical to TRBD2. This CDR3 spans 16 amino acids. Germline CDR1 reads SEHNR; CDR2 reads FQNEAQ (reference sequence). The V segment lost 5 bases and the J segment 4 bases; nucleotides outside the gene matches: 6. The CDR3 DNA reads TGTGCCAGCAGCCCACTAGCGGGAGTAGGCACCGGGGAGCTGTTTTTT. Translated: CASSPLAGVGTGELFF.

This clonotype was found many times. The chain links TRBV6-1 to TRBJ2-7; D unclear. Trimming took off 7 bases at V and 2 bases at J, with 9 bases between the two ends. CDR1 is MNHNS and CDR2 is SASEGT in the germline V gene. This CDR3 comprises 12 residues. Here the CDR3 DNA reads TGTGCCAGCATGATAGGGCCCTACGAGCAGTACTTC. Its protein product is CASMIGPYEQYF.

In its sample, this clonotype ranks as medium-sized. This sequence joins TRBV12-3 or TRBV12-4 and TRBJ1-6, with 7 bases fitting TRBD1. The CDR3 length is 15 residues. After removal of 6 bases from V and 6 bases from J, the junction contained 8 bases not matched to a gene. The CDR3 bases are TGTGCCAGCAGAGTCGCGGGACAGAGTAATTCACCCCTCCACTTT. This gives the protein CASRVAGQSNSPLHF.

The genes are TRBV28 and TRBJ1-3, with D maybe TRBD1 (6 bases). V lost 6 bases to trimming and J lost 0 bases, with 12 bases between them. The CDR3 totals 15 residues. Germline CDR1 reads MDHEN; CDR2 reads SYDVKM. The DNA for the CDR3 is TGTGCCAGCAGGGCCGACAGGATCTCTGGAAACACCATATATTTT. It specifies CASRADRISGNTIYF.

The table lists this clonotype with a few counts. V gene TRBV4-2 combines with J gene TRBJ2-5; unclear D gene. The germline gives CDR1 LGHNA, CDR2 YNFKEQ. The CDR3 consists of 15 residues. V shed 0 bases and J shed 1 base, with 9 bases lying between them. The CDR3, as DNA: TGTGCCAGCAGCCAAGACGGAAGAGGCCAAGAGACCCAGTACTTC. Amino acid sequence: CASSQDGRGQETQYF.

This clonotype has at least ten counts. This rearrangement joins TRBV12-3 or TRBV12-4 to TRBJ1-1; unclear D gene. This CDR3 spans 13 amino acids. V was clipped by 3 bases and J by 1 base, with 6 bases between them. As DNA, the CDR3 is TGTGCCAGCAGTTTGGAGTGGAACACTGAAGCTTTCTTT. Translation gives CASSLEWNTEAFF.

This chain joins TRBV29-1 and TRBJ2-1; D ambiguous. CDR3 length: 12 residues. Trimming removed 5 bases from V and 0 bases from J, with 5 bases in between. Germline CDR1 and CDR2: SQVTM and ANQGSEA. DNA of the CDR3: TGCAGCGTTCGGGTCTCCTACAATGAGCAGTTCTTC. As protein: CSVRVSYNEQFF.

The chain is built from TRBV5-4 and TRBJ2-1, with D unclear. Trimming took 1 base from V and 0 from J, leaving 8 bases between them. From germline, CDR1 is SGHNT and CDR2 YYREEE (reference sequence). The CDR3 spans 15 residues. The CDR3, as DNA: TGTGCCAGCAGCTTGCCCAGAAGCTCCTACAATGAGCAGTTCTTC. It yields the protein CASSLPRSSYNEQFF.

This chain uses TRBV3-1 with TRBJ2-7, with 7 bases matching TRBD1. The CDR3 has 16 residues. CDR1 and CDR2 (germline): LGHDT, YNNKEL (reference sequence). J lost 9 bases, V lost 0 bases, and 14 bases had no gene match. CDR3 DNA sequence: TGTGCCAGCAGCCAAGATTCGCCCGGGACAGCGCGGAGGCAGTACTTC. Protein: CASSQDSPGTARRQYF.

The chain carries TRBV2 and TRBJ1-1; D is unresolved. CDR1 is SNHLY, CDR2 FYNNEI, per germline. The CDR3 runs 14 residues. Trimming removed 3 bases from V and 1 base from J, with 9 bases in between. For the CDR3, the DNA is TGTGCCAGCAGTGAGGAGCTTCGGAACACTGAAGCTTTCTTT. Translating gives CASSEELRNTEAFF.

This clonotype occurred a few times. The V and J genes are TRBV12-3 or TRBV12-4 and TRBJ2-7; 8 bases are a match to TRBD1. CDR3 length equals 15 residues. Trimming removed 6 bases from V and 2 bases from J; junction bases left unmatched: 9. As DNA, the CDR3 is TGTGCCAGCAGACCGACCGGGACAGGAACCTACGAGCAGTACTTC. Amino acids: CASRPTGTGTYEQYF.

This chain joins TRBV28 and TRBJ2-7, with D unclear. This CDR3 contains 13 residues. Germline V CDR1 and CDR2: MDHEN, SYDVKM. The V end lost 2 bases, the J end lost 2 bases, and 7 bases lay between the germline ends. The CDR3 coding sequence is TGTGCCAGCAGTTTAGATGCCACCTACGAGCAGTACTTC. Its protein product is CASSLDATYEQYF.

This clonotype has just a few counts. The V call is TRBV18, the J call TRBJ1-1; D is perhaps TRBD1 (6 bases). The germline V gene encodes CDR1 KGHSH and CDR2 LQKENI. Trimming stripped 6 bases from V and 4 bases from J, with 15 bases between. The CDR3 sequence is 14 residues long. The CDR3 reads CASSRSTGFTEAFF. In DNA, the CDR3 is TGTGCCAGCTCCCGATCTACAGGGTTCACTGAAGCTTTCTTT.

This chain links TRBV3-1 with TRBJ1-1; D gene unclear. There are 17 residues in the CDR3. Trimming stripped 0 bases from V and 0 bases from J, with 14 bases between. CDR1 is LGHDT and CDR2 is YNNKEL in the germline V gene (reference sequence). For the CDR3, the DNA is TGTGCCAGCAGCCAAGAGATGCGAGATTTTATGAACACTGAAGCTTTCTTT. Its protein is CASSQEMRDFMNTEAFF.

The genes are TRBV6-5 and TRBJ1-6; 7 positions match TRBD1. The CDR3 is 16 residues long. After removal of 7 bases from V and 4 bases from J, the junction contained 10 bases not matched to a gene. The germline V gene has CDR1 MNHEY and CDR2 SVGAGI. The CDR3 is CASTPRQGRYNSPLHF. In DNA, the CDR3 is TGTGCCAGCACCCCTCGACAGGGAAGGTATAATTCACCCCTCCACTTT.

The chain recombines TRBV6-1 with TRBJ2-3; D might be TRBD2 (7 bases). This CDR3 has 15 amino acids. Germline V gene lookup returns CDR1 MNHNS and CDR2 SASEGT. Trimming took off 7 bases at V and 2 bases at J, with 16 bases between the two ends. The CDR3 DNA reads TGTGCCAGCATCCAAGGGAGGGGGTTCACAGATACGCAGTATTTT. Its protein is CASIQGRGFTDTQYF.

This clonotype was counted many times. The CDR3 sequence is CASRLGQGPYEQYF. CDR3 in DNA: TGTGCCAGCAGGCTAGGACAGGGCCCCTACGAGCAGTACTTC. V and J are TRBV27 and TRBJ2-7; 8 bases match TRBD1. From germline, CDR1 is MNHEY and CDR2 SMNVEV (reference sequence). J gave up 2 bases and V 6 bases, and 6 bases lay outside the gene matches. The CDR3 covers 14 residues.

About this clonotype: The conserved phenylalanine or tryptophan is not found at the CDR3 terminus, so this likely reflects a read error. The CDR3 DNA reads as TGTGCCAGCAGTTACCGGATTGTGGATCAGCCCCAGCATTAT. Amino acids: CASSYRIVDQPQHY. The J gene is TRBJ1-5, the V gene TRBV12-3 or TRBV12-4; D is uncertain. V lost 4 bases and J 5 bases, leaving 12 bases between the germline ends. The CDR3 is made up of 14 amino acids.